This TCR beta chain is drawn from a study of circulating CD8 cells and anti-PD-1 response in melanoma. Study results and caveats: Subset repertoires were largely private at M1, with under 7% shared. TIGIT repertoires were least diverse, DNEG repertoires most diverse.

Losses at the gene ends were 3 bases for V and 6 bases for J; bases not matched to a gene: 8. CDR1 is MGHDK, CDR2 SYGVNS, per germline. The CDR3 has 15 amino acids. By frequency in the sample, this clonotype is large. Its antigen remains unidentified. Sorting of live CD3+CD8+TCRalphabeta+ cells by PD-1 and/or TIGIT gave four subsets. Each library started from roughly 15 ng of total RNA using the QIAseq Immune Repertoire TCR panel. TCRdb reanalysed the reads using MiXCR and keeps one entry per CDR3 protein. The sample consists of 350 to 450 distinct CDR3 sequences, less than 8.5% of them appearing once.

The V call is TRBV25-1, the J call TRBJ2-4, with 7 bases aligning to TRBD1. The receptor comes from a human donor with melanoma. The specimen was CD8+ T cells from PBMCs, collected at baseline or after one month of anti-PD-1 therapy (not recorded which). CDR3 amino acids: CASSEGDREINIQYF. The CDR3 DNA is TGTGCCAGCAGTGAGGGAGACAGGGAGATAAACATTCAGTACTTC.